This TCR gamma chain was retrieved from a study of Vδ1+ human thymocytes. Whole-study findings and limits: Bulk repertoire data may be misinterpreted because of unexpected Vdelta2 sequences. Thymic TRG and TRD repertoires appeared highly polyclonal, with Gaussian CDR3 length distributions. Despite high sort purity, about 19% of thymic T cell receptor delta sequences were Vdelta2.

Turning to this clone: Its specificity is unknown. Different DNA sequences within this sample yield the same CDR3.

Sequences come from RNA converted to cDNA by reverse transcription. Pooled V-gene forward primers with one constant-region reverse primer generated the CDR3 amplicons by multiplex PCR. TCRdb reapplied CATT to the multiplex PCR reads. The data contain under 13,000 gamma-chain clones, more than 35% of them seen just once; the ten biggest clones take up 2%. Trimming removed 0 bases from V and 7 bases from J; junction bases left unmatched: 6. This CDR3 region has 13 residues. Germline V gene sequence: CDR1 VTNTFY, CDR2 YDVSTARD (reference sequence). The source material was Vdelta1+ gamma-delta thymocytes from the thymus. The subset here: FACS-sorted CD3+ TCRalphabeta- TCRVdelta1+ TCRVdelta2- thymocytes. The source is a boy under two years old who had congenital heart surgery. The rearrangement links TRGV3 to TRGJ1 or TRGJ2. TCRdb records no J gene; here it was assigned by comparing the DNA to germline. CDR3: CATWDRLAYKKLF. In nucleotides, the CDR3 is TGTGCCACCTGGGACAGGCTCGCCTATAAGAAACTCTTT.